Listed below are T cell receptor beta chains from one sample, sequenced in a study of regulatory T cells in long-lasting Graves disease. TCRdb re-analysed the multiplex PCR reads in MiXCR, keeping a single row per CDR3 protein. The top ten hold 9.5% to 15% of the sample, which has 530,000 or so distinct CDR3 sequences, roughly a sixth seen once. These sequences were also reported in another study, on T cells in Graves' hyperthyroidism and ophthalmopathy.

This specimen consisted of peripheral blood mononuclear cells (PBMCs), obtained at new diagnosis, from a patient treated with antithyroid drugs. These receptors were obtained from a man younger than 30 with Graves disease. Each CDR3 is given with its conserved first and last residue. A D gene is named only where the DNA matches it firmly. Some rows mark clone size as missing; the rest say once, few, many or name a class of expanded clone.

j_call	v_call	clone_size	d_call	cdr3_nt	cdr3_aa
TRBJ2-1	TRBV5-1	few	.	TGCGCCAGCAGCTTCTTTGTCGGGGACTCTAGCTCCTACAATGAGCAGTTCTTC	CASSFFVGDSSSYNEQFF
TRBJ2-1	TRBV20-1	many	TRBD2	TGCAGTGCCGTCACTAGCGGGAGGTCAATCTACAATGAGCAGTTCTTC	CSAVTSGRSIYNEQFF
TRBJ2-7	TRBV28	.	.	TGTGCCAGCTTCGGGACGGTCTACGAGCAGTACTTC	CASFGTVYEQYF
TRBJ2-7	TRBV5-1	many	.	TGCGCCAGCAGCTTCGCCGGGGCCGGAGCCCCAGGACCTTACGAGCAGTACTTC	CASSFAGAGAPGPYEQYF
TRBJ1-6	TRBV7-9	.	.	TGTGCCAGCAGATCTCAAGATTCACCCCTCCACTTT	CASRSQDSPLHF
TRBJ2-7	TRBV20-1	many	TRBD1	TGCAGTGCCCCCCTCCCCGGACAGGGTCCCGGTGGCGAGCAGTACTTC	CSAPLPGQGPGGEQYF
TRBJ2-1	TRBV7-8	many	.	TGTGCCAGCAGCTCCCTCGGGGTAGCGAGCTACAATGAGCAGTTCTTC	CASSSLGVASYNEQFF
TRBJ2-3	TRBV20-1	.	TRBD2	TGCAGTGCTAGGGCGGGAGGGCGCACAGATACGCAGTATTTT	CSARAGGRTDTQYF
TRBJ2-3	TRBV7-6	.	.	TGTGCCAGCAGCCTAGGGGGTGTCTACACAGATACGCAGTATTTT	CASSLGGVYTDTQYF
TRBJ2-7	TRBV7-3	many	TRBD2	TGTGCCAGCAGCTTTGGGCCTCGCGGGAGCATCAACGAGCAGTACTTC	CASSFGPRGSINEQYF
TRBJ1-6	TRBV7-8	few	TRBD1	TGTGCCAGCAGCACCCGACAGGGTGGAGATTCACCCCTCCACTTT	CASSTRQGGDSPLHF
TRBJ1-1	TRBV3-1	many	.	TGTGCCAGCAGCCAACTCGTAAGGGGATTCACTGAAGCTTTCTTT	CASSQLVRGFTEAFF
TRBJ1-5	TRBV7-9	.	.	TGTGCCAGCAGCTTAGCAAAACAGGGTTGGCAGCCCCAGCATTTT	CASSLAKQGWQPQHF
TRBJ2-1	TRBV7-8	many	TRBD2	TGTGCCAGCAGCGCTCCCAGGGCGGGAGTTGGAGGTGAGCAGTTCTTC	CASSAPRAGVGGEQFF
TRBJ1-2	TRBV28	once	.	TGTGCCAGCAAGACAGGCCCCTATGGCTACACCTTC	CASKTGPYGYTF
TRBJ2-1	TRBV10-1	.	TRBD2	TGCGCCAGCAGTGATTACCACGGGGGGAGAGATGAGCAGTTCTTC	CASSDYHGGRDEQFF
TRBJ2-1	TRBV20-1	many	TRBD2	TGCAGTGCCGTGGGGCTAGCGGGAGTGTATGAGCAGTTCTTC	CSAVGLAGVYEQFF
TRBJ1-2	TRBV3-1	many	.	TGTGCCAGCAGCCAAGGGGCCGACAGACGCTATGGCTACACCTTC	CASSQGADRRYGYTF
TRBJ2-7	TRBV28	many	TRBD1	TGTGCCATCGGACTTGAGGGACAGGGGGACGAGCAGTACTTC	CAIGLEGQGDEQYF
TRBJ2-1	TRBV5-1	.	.	TGCGCCAGCAGCTTGGTTTTGGAATACAATGAGCAGTTCTTC	CASSLVLEYNEQFF
TRBJ2-1	TRBV20-1	.	.	TGCAGTGCGCCAGCGGGCGGGCCCTTCAATGAGCAGTTCTTC	CSAPAGGPFNEQFF
TRBJ2-1	TRBV5-1	many	.	TGCGCCAGCAGCTTGGCCAGGGCAGGGACGGGCTCCTACAATGAGCAGTTCTTC	CASSLARAGTGSYNEQFF
TRBJ2-3	TRBV12-3/TRBV12-4	many	TRBD2	TGTGCCAGCAGTATCCAGCGGGGGAGGGACACAGATACGCAGTATTTT	CASSIQRGRDTDTQYF
TRBJ2-1	TRBV20-1	few	TRBD2	TGCAGTGCTAGTTCCTCTAGCGGGAGGAAGAATGAGCAGTTCTTC	CSASSSSGRKNEQFF
TRBJ2-2	TRBV7-9	few	.	TGTGCCAGCAGCCTAGGAGCGCTACCCGGGGAGCTGTTTTTT	CASSLGALPGELFF
TRBJ2-5	TRBV29-1	many	.	TGCAGCGTTGGGGGCTATGAGACCCAGTACTTC	CSVGGYETQYF
TRBJ1-5	TRBV20-1	.	.	TGCAGTGCTAATAATCTCTATAGCAATCAGCCCCAGCATTTT	CSANNLYSNQPQHF
TRBJ2-7	TRBV11-1	.	TRBD1	TGTGCCAGCACTATTAGGGGGCACTACGAGCAGTACTTC	CASTIRGHYEQYF
TRBJ1-5	TRBV27	.	.	TGTGCCAGCAGTTTATCGGTTGGGAATCAGCCCCAGCATTTT	CASSLSVGNQPQHF
TRBJ1-1	TRBV28	many	.	TGTGCCACACTCCAGCGGGGGTACACTGAAGCTTTCTTT	CATLQRGYTEAFF
TRBJ2-7	TRBV10-3	many	.	TGTGCCATCACCCCTCCCACAGTAAGAGACTACGAGCAGTACTTC	CAITPPTVRDYEQYF
TRBJ2-1	TRBV6-1	many	TRBD2	TGTGCCAGCAGTGACCCGGTCGTAGGGGAGGGCCTCTACAATGAGCAGTTCTTC	CASSDPVVGEGLYNEQFF
TRBJ1-1	TRBV12-3/TRBV12-4	many	.	TGTGCCAGCAGTTTTGGGCGAGAAGCTTTCTTT	CASSFGREAFF
TRBJ2-2	TRBV5-1	few	.	TGCGCCAGCAGCGTAAGACGGGAGACTACGGAGCTGTTTTTT	CASSVRRETTELFF
TRBJ2-7	TRBV27	many	.	TGTGCCAGCAGTTTAGGCAAGTTCTACGAGCAGTACTTC	CASSLGKFYEQYF
TRBJ1-1	TRBV28	few	.	TGTGCCAGCAGTTTGGGGGGCCTCCTTGAAGCTTTCTTT	CASSLGGLLEAFF
TRBJ1-4	TRBV5-1	few	.	TGCGCCAGCAGCGTAGACGACGAAAAACTGTTTTTT	CASSVDDEKLFF
TRBJ2-5	TRBV12-5	many	.	TGTGCTAGTGGTTTGGTAGCTCAGGGACGATATGGGGAGACCCAGTACTTC	CASGLVAQGRYGETQYF
TRBJ2-7	TRBV7-9	few	TRBD2	TGTGCCAGCAGCTCCCCGGGGGGGCCAACCTACGAGCAGTACTTC	CASSSPGGPTYEQYF
TRBJ2-7	TRBV5-5	.	.	TGTGCCAGCAGCAGCAAGAGGGCGCCGGCCTACGAGCAGTACTTC	CASSSKRAPAYEQYF
TRBJ2-4	TRBV27	few	.	TGTGCCAGCAGTTTGGCACAGTACCAAAACATTCAGTACTTC	CASSLAQYQNIQYF
TRBJ2-6	TRBV5-1	.	.	TGCGCCAGCAGCTTGGGGGGTACGACACCTAGGGCTGGGGCCAACGTCCTGACTTTC	CASSLGGTTPRAGANVLTF
TRBJ2-5	TRBV30	few	.	TGTGCCTGGAGTGTGGGGGGACTTAAAGAGACCCAGTACTTC	CAWSVGGLKETQYF
TRBJ1-1	TRBV28	.	.	TGTGCCAGCAGGACAAGTCGCGAAGCTTTCTTT	CASRTSREAFF
TRBJ2-7	TRBV28	many	TRBD1	TGTGCCGCAGGGTCGGGACAGGGCGACGAGCAGTACTTC	CAAGSGQGDEQYF
TRBJ2-7	TRBV6-9	many	TRBD1	TGTGCCAGCAGTTATCGGGACAGGGGCTACGAGCAGTACTTC	CASSYRDRGYEQYF
TRBJ2-3	TRBV27	.	TRBD2	TGTGCCAGCAAACTACTAGCGGGGGACACAGATACGCAGTATTTT	CASKLLAGDTDTQYF
TRBJ2-3	TRBV7-9	many	.	TGTGCCAGCAGCCAAGACAGGCTTGGTGCGCAGTATTTT	CASSQDRLGAQYF
TRBJ2-6	TRBV28	few	.	TGTGCCAGCAGTTTAGTGGGGCTCTCTGGGGCCAACGTCCTGACTTTC	CASSLVGLSGANVLTF
TRBJ1-1	TRBV6-2/TRBV6-3	.	TRBD1	TGTGCCAGTGAAAGGGACAGGGAGAACACTGAAGCTTTCTTT	CASERDRENTEAFF
TRBJ2-7	TRBV7-9	few	.	TGTGCCAGCAGCGCAAGGACAGCTACCTACGAGCAGTACTTC	CASSARTATYEQYF
TRBJ2-2	TRBV28	.	TRBD1	TGTGCCAGCAGTAAGGGGGCTATCAGCGGGGAGCTGTTTTTT	CASSKGAISGELFF
TRBJ2-7	TRBV4-1	.	TRBD1	TGCGCCAGCAGCCAAGAGACAGGGGGCTACGAGCAGTACTTC	CASSQETGGYEQYF
TRBJ1-1	TRBV20-1	few	.	TGCAGTGCTTCCAGGACAGCCACCGAGGCTTTCTTT	CSASRTATEAFF
TRBJ2-7	TRBV27	few	TRBD1	TGTGCCAGCAGTTCCGGGACAGGGGGCCACGAGCAGTACTTC	CASSSGTGGHEQYF
TRBJ2-3	TRBV3-1	.	.	TGTGCCAGCAGCCAAGCAATAACATTTTACACAGATACGCAGTATTTT	CASSQAITFYTDTQYF
TRBJ1-2	TRBV12-3/TRBV12-4	.	.	TGTGCCAGCAGTTTTAACAACAGGCTACGCCAGGGCTACACCTTC	CASSFNNRLRQGYTF
TRBJ1-6	TRBV6-2/TRBV6-3	.	TRBD1	TGTGCCAGCAGTTACTCGACAGGGGCGGATTCACCCCTCCACTTT	CASSYSTGADSPLHF
TRBJ1-4	TRBV6-1	few	TRBD1	TGTGCCAGCAGCCGGGACAGGGGGATTAATGAAAAACTGTTTTTT	CASSRDRGINEKLFF